This TCR beta chain appears in the sequencing data of a study of sequential checkpoint blockade in melanoma. This sample's treatment: randomized to nivolumab then ipilimumab (arm A) or the reverse (arm B). From thawed PBMCs, live CD3+CD8+ cells negative for CD19 and CD56 were sorted. Using immunoSEQ multiplex PCR, the repertoire was profiled, and TCRdb retains in-frame clones only, with some absent. The table lists 8,000 to 8,500 clones, nearly 60% of them singletons. After removal of 2 bases from V and 2 bases from J, the junction contained 5 bases not matched to a gene. Germline V gene data show CDR1 as SEHNR and CDR2 as FQNEAQ (reference sequence). This CDR3 comprises 16 residues.

The clonotype originates from a human donor with melanoma. The chain recombines TRBV7-9 with TRBJ2-7; 11 nucleotides line up with TRBD2. The specimen comprised CD8+ T cells sorted from blood (inferred from file names), sampled from a patient given nivolumab and ipilimumab in sequence. In nucleotides, the CDR3 is TGTGCCAGCAGCTTACAATCGGGACTAGCGGCCTACGAGCAGTACTTC. Amino acid sequence: CASSLQSGLAAYEQYF.